The TCR beta chain described here comes from a study of blood T cell repertoires in COVID-19. As for the study in general: Sample material is recorded as cDNA or gDNA derived from T cells, B-cell-depleted T cells, or PBMCs.

Trimming took 4 bases from V and 5 from J; bases not matched to a gene: 5. This CDR3 has 14 amino acids. Germline V lookup: CDR1 LNHDA, CDR2 SQIVND (reference sequence). A Seattle source enrolled patients during active infection and followed them longitudinally. Original data processing: Reference gene primer amplification yielded estimated nucleated cell counts. The protocol was immunoSEQ multiplex PCR, while the TCRdb copy is restricted to in-frame clones and leaves out a portion. V and J calls plus clone size are reproduced from that table; the DNA served to infer D and trimming. The profile covers nearly 350,000 clones, with about nine tenths appearing a single time and about 7% taken by the ten largest.

This clonotype originated in a woman between 65 and 79 years old with COVID-19, enrolled during active disease. The chain employs TRBV19 and TRBJ2-7; 10 bases match TRBD1. The material sequenced was peripheral blood. The CDR3 loop reads CASSRDRGFDEQYF. The CDR3, as DNA: TGTGCCAGTAGTAGGGACAGGGGCTTTGACGAGCAGTACTTC.